The text below deals with one T cell receptor beta chain. Its antigen remains undetermined. Per-base qualities were not stored, and no clone one base away is much larger. CDR1 and CDR2 are read off the germline V gene as LGHNA and YNFKEQ. The germline V and J ends show losses of 1 base and 3 bases respectively, and no gene match explains 7 bases of the junction. The CDR3 starts with the cysteine, ends with the phenylalanine, and has 16 residues. Here the CDR3 DNA is all that survives: 48 bases in frame from base 1. TCRbeta CDR3 regions were amplified from genomic DNA by means of the immunoSEQ Assay, a bias-controlled multiplex PCR. As for the original processing: The number of nucleated cells in each sample was estimated by amplification of reference gene primers within the assay. Sequence reads were collapsed and filtered to measure the absolute abundance of every unique TCRbeta CDR3 rearrangement. For each sample, productive Simpson clonality was calculated as the square root of Simpson's diversity index over productive rearrangements. TCRdb re-hosts the immuneACCESS table, in-frame sequences only. Its copies lack some clones; in the studies checked, an unresolved V gene accounts for under half of them, and the cause for the rest is not known. D and trimming were read from the DNA, whereas the V and J calls and clone size are those reported in that table. This sample holds around 120,000 clones; 69% were observed only once. The top ten clonotypes cover roughly 6% of the sample.

Whole blood was collected in K2EDTA tubes by collaborating institutions according to the institutions' own protocols. For TCRbeta analysis, collaborator samples were shipped as frozen whole blood, as isolated PBMCs, or as DNA extracted from either sample type. This sample was included in a study of blood T cell repertoires in COVID-19 (dated by TCRdb to between 2020 and 2021). At the level of the whole study: Collaborator samples came from the United States, Italy and Spain and covered acute and convalescent phases of COVID-19. HLA class I and class II types, where available, came from metadata supplied by the sample provider rather than from assay-based typing. The samples were drawn from two sources: the first 160 participants of the ongoing ImmuneRACE study, and 950 to 1,500 subjects contributed by 6 global collaborators. A de-identified subject ID, COVID-19 status, age in years and sex were almost always included in the sample metadata. Subjects who had been exposed to COVID-19, were actively infected with it, or had recovered from it provided the deeply sampled blood TCRbeta repertoires that made up the dataset. The repertoires were released in a freely available public database meant as a resource for research on the immune response to SARS-CoV-2. The prospective study material was composed of cDNA or gDNA derived from T cells, B-cell-depleted T cells, or PBMCs.

What the work shows at the level of the full study, not this receptor alone: The amount of clinical and demographic metadata varied by source and participant and was provided uncurated.

In this chain, TRBV4-2 is recombined with TRBJ2-7, and 9 junctional nucleotides match TRBD2. Material: peripheral blood. The sequence derives from an older man with acute or convalescent COVID-19. The bases read TGTGCCAGCAGCCAAGCTGGGGTAGCGGGAGTCTACGAGCAGTACTTC. Its amino acids are CASSQAGVAGVYEQYF.